This T cell receptor beta chain was found in a study of breast tumors, draining lymph nodes, adjacent tissues (dated by TCRdb to the mid-2010s). In the study overall: The study compared TCR beta repertoires across tumor, adjacent nontumor tissue and axillary lymph nodes from breast cancer patients. In human breast cancer, the study set out to evaluate how tumor, surrounding tissue and draining lymph node repertoires relate to one another and whether T cells may move between these sites.

The reads were generated on an Illumina HiSeq 2000. Multiplex PCR amplification was used to build the TCR beta chain libraries. High-throughput sequencing was used to analyze the amplified TCR beta chain products. TCRdb handled the public reads itself, with Q25 trimming in fastp and clone calling in MiXCR, and kept productive beta chains. Each CDR3 protein gets just one entry, which takes the most common genes and DNA from the rows behind it. The sample yields 65,000 to 80,000 distinct CDR3 sequences; approximately 19% were counted once. The top ten constitute about 2.4% of the sample. The paper's findings and limits, for the study overall: The data were considered consistent with the idea that most tumor T cells come from the lymph node and then expand in tumor tissue. The similarity between tumor and nontumor tissue repertoires was significantly greater in luminal-like breast cancer than in basal-like breast cancer. The conclusion that tumor T cells originate in lymph nodes was framed as consistent with a hypothesis rather than directly demonstrated. Tumor T-cell repertoires showed less diversity than lymph node repertoires and more diversity than nontumor tissue repertoires, and tumor T-cell repertoires showed preferential V and J gene usage.

Lymph node samples were obtained from the axillary draining lymph nodes of breast cancer patients. Compared with germline, V lacks 5 bases and J lacks 2 bases; bases without a gene match: 4. The CDR3 measures 16 amino acids from cysteine to phenylalanine. The read is trimmed to its CDR3 DNA, 48 bases read in frame from base 1. Reading the germline V gene gives CDR1 SGHVS and CDR2 FNYEAQ. This clonotype was counted at least ten times. The target of this receptor is not known. Base-call qualities are not available, and no considerably larger clone is one nucleotide away. The sample was axillary lymph node tissue. The clonotype was recovered from a female donor with breast cancer. Some clones in this sample may be carry-over from other donors' samples. In this chain, TRBV7-6 is recombined with TRBJ2-1, and TRBD2 matches 12 of the central bases. This receptor has the CDR3 CASSQTSGSPYNEQFF. The nucleotides read TGTGCCAGCAGCCAGACTAGCGGGAGTCCCTACAATGAGCAGTTCTTC.